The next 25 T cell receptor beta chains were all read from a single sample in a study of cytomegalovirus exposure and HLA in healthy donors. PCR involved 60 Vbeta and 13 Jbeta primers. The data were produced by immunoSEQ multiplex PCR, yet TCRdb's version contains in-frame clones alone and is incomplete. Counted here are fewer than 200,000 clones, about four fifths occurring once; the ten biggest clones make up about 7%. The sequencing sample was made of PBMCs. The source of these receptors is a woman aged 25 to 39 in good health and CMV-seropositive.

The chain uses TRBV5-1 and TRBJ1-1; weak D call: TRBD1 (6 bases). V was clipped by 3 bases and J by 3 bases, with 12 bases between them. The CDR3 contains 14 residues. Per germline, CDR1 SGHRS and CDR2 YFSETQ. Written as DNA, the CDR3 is TGCGCCAGCAGCTCACAGGGTAAGGACACTGAAGCTTTCTTT. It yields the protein CASSSQGKDTEAFF.

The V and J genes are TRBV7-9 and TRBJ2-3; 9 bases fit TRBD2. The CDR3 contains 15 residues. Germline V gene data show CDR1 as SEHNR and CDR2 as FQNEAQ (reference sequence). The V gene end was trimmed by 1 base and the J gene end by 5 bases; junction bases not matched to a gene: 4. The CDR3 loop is CASSLGTSDVDTQYF. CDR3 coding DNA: TGTGCCAGCAGCTTAGGGACTAGCGACGTAGATACGCAGTATTTT.

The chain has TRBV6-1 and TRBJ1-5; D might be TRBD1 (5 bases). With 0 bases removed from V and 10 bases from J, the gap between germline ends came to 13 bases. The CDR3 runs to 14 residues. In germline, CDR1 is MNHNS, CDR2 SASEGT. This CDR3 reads CASSEALHGAPQHF. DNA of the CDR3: TGTGCCAGCAGTGAAGCGCTTCATGGGGCACCCCAGCATTTT.

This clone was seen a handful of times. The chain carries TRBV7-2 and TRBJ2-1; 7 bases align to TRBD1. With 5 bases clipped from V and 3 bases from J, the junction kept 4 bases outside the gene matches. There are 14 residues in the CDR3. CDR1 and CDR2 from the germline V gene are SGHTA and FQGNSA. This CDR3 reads CASSLGQIYNEQFF. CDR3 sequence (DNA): TGTGCCAGCAGCCTGGGACAGATCTACAATGAGCAGTTCTTC.

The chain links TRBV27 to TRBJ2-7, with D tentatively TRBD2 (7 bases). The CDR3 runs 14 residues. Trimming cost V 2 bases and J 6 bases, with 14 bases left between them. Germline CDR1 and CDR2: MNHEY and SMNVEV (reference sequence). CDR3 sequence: CASSLVGGPSEQYF. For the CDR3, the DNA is TGTGCCAGCAGTTTAGTGGGGGGGCCATCCGAGCAGTACTTC.

The CDR3 DNA reads TGTGCCAGCAGCCTAGCGGGGGGGCCCGGGTACCAAGAGACCCAGTACTTC. This sequence encodes CASSLAGGPGYQETQYF. The V call is TRBV28, the J call TRBJ2-5; 12 bases line up with TRBD2. The CDR3 consists of 17 residues. The J segment lost 0 bases and the V segment lost 6 bases, leaving 8 bases of the junction unmatched. Germline CDR1 and CDR2: MDHEN and SYDVKM. Filled out from reference TRBV28 and TRBJ2-5, the complete variable domain reads DVKVTQSSRYLVKRTGEKVFLECVQDMDHENMFWYRQDPGLGLRLIYFSYDVKMKEKGDIPEGYSVSREKKERFSLILESASTNQTSMYLCASSLAGGPGYQETQYFGPGTRLLVL.

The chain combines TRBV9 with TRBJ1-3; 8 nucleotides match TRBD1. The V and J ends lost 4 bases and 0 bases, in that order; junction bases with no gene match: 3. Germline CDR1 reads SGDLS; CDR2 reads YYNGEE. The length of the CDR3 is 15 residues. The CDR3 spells CASSPGGFSGNTIYF. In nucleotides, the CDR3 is TGTGCCAGCAGCCCAGGGGGCTTCTCTGGAAACACCATATATTTT.

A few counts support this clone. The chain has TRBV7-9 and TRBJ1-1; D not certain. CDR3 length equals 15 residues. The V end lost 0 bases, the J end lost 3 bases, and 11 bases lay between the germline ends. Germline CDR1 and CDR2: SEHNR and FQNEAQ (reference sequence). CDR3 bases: TGTGCCAGCAGCTTAGCGGTGTTGGAGGACACTGAAGCTTTCTTT. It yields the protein CASSLAVLEDTEAFF.

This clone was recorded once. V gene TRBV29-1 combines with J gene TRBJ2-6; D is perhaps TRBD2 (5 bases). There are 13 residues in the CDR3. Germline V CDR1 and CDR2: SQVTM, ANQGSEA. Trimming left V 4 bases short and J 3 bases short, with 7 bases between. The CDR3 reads CSVGGFGANVLTF. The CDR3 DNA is TGCAGCGTTGGAGGGTTTGGGGCCAACGTCCTGACTTTC.

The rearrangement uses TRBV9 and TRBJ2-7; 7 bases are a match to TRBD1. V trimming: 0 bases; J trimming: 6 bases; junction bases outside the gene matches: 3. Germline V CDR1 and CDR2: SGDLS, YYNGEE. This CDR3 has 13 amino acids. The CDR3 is CASSVEGAGEQYF. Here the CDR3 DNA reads TGTGCCAGCAGCGTAGAGGGGGCGGGCGAGCAGTACTTC.

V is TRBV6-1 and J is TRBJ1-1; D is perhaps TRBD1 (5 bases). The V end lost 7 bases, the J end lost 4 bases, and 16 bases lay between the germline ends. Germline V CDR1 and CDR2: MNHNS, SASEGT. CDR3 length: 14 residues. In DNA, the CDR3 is TGTGCCAGCATCGACAGTTCAATGACCACTGAAGCTTTCTTT. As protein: CASIDSSMTTEAFF.

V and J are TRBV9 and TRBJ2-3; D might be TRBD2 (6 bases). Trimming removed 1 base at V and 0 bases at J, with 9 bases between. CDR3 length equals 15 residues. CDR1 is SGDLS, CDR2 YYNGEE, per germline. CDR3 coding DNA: TGTGCCAGCAGCGTATGGGGGACTAGCACAGATACGCAGTATTTT. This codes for CASSVWGTSTDTQYF.

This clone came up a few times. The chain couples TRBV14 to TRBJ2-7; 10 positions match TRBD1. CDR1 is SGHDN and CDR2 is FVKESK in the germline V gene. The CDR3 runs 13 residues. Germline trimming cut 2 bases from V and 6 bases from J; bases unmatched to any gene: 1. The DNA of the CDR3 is TGTGCCAGCAGCCAAAGGACAGGGGGCGAGCAGTACTTC. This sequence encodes CASSQRTGGEQYF.

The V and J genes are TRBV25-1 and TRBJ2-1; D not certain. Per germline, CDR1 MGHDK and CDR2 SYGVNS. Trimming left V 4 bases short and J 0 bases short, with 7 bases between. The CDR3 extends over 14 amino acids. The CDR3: CASSGVASYNEQFF. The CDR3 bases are TGTGCCAGCAGTGGCGTTGCCTCCTACAATGAGCAGTTCTTC. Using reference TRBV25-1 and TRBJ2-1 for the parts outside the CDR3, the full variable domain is EADIYQTPRYLVIGTGKKITLECSQTMGHDKMYWYQQDPGMELHLIHYSYGVNSTEKGDLSSESTVSRIRTEHFPLTLESARPSHTSQYLCASSGVASYNEQFFGPGTRLTVL.

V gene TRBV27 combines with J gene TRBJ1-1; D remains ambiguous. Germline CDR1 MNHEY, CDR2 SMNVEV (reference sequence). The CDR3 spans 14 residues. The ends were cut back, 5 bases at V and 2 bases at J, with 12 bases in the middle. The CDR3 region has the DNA TGTGCCAGCAGTCCCACTCAGGTTAACACTGAAGCTTTCTTT. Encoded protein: CASSPTQVNTEAFF.

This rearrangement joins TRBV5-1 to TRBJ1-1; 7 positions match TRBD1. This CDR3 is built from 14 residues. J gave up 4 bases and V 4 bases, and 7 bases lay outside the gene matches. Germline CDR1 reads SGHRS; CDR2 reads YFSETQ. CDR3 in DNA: TGCGCCAGCAGCATAGACAGGGCAGGCACTGAAGCTTTCTTT. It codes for CASSIDRAGTEAFF.

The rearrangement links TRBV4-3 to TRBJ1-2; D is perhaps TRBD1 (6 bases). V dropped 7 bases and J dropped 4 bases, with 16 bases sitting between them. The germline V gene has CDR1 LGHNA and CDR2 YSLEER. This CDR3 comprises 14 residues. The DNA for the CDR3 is TGCGCCAGCACAAGGAACGCGGGGGCCTATGGCTACACCTTC. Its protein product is CASTRNAGAYGYTF.

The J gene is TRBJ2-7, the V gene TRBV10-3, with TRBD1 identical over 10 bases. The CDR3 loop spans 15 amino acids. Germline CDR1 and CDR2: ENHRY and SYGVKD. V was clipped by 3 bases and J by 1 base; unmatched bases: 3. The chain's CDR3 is CAISDRTGGSYEQYF. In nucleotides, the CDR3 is TGTGCCATCAGTGATAGGACAGGGGGATCCTACGAGCAGTACTTC.

CDR3 sequence (DNA): TGTGCCAGCAGCGGGGGGGCGATGAGCGAGCAGTACTTC. This translates into CASSGGAMSEQYF. The rearrangement links TRBV7-9 to TRBJ2-7; the D gene is possibly TRBD2 (7 bases). Germline-derived CDR1 and CDR2 are SEHNR and FQNEAQ (reference sequence). This CDR3 region has 13 residues. V dropped 5 bases and J dropped 6 bases, with 14 bases sitting between them.

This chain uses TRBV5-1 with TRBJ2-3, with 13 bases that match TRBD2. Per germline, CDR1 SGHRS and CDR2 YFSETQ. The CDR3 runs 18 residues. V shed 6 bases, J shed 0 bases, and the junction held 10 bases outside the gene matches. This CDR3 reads CASTKGTSGASSTDTQYF. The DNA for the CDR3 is TGCGCCAGCACCAAAGGGACTAGCGGGGCGTCAAGCACAGATACGCAGTATTTT.

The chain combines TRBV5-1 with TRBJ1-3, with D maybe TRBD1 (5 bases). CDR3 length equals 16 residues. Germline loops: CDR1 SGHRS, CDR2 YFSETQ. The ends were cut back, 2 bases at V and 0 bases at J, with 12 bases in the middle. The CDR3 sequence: CASSLLQASSGNTIYF. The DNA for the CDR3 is TGCGCCAGCAGCTTACTACAGGCGAGCTCTGGAAACACCATATATTTT.

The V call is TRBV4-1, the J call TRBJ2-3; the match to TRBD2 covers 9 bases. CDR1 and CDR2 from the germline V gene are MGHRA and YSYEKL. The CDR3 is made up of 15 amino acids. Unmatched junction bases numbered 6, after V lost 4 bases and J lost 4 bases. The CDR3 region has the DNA TGCGCCAGCAGCCCATCTAGCGGGGAAGCAGATACGCAGTATTTT. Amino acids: CASSPSSGEADTQYF.

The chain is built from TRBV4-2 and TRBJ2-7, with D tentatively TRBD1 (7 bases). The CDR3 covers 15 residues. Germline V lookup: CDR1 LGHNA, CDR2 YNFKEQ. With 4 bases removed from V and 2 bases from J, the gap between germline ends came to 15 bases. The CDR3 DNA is TGTGCCAGCAGCCCTTATTCAGGGGGGCCCTACGAGCAGTACTTC. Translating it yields CASSPYSGGPYEQYF.

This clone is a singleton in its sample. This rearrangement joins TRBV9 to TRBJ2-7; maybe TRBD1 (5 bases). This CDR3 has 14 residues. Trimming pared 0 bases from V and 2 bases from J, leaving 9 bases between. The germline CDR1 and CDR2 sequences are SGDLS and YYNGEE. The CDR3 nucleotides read TGTGCCAGCAGCGTAGCAGGGTCAACCTACGAGCAGTACTTC. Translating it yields CASSVAGSTYEQYF.

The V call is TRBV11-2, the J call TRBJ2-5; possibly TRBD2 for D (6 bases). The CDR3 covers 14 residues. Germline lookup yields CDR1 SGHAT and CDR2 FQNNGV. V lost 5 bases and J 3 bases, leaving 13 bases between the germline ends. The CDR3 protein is CASSPTGGKETQYF. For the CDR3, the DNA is TGTGCCAGCAGCCCCACTGGGGGGAAAGAGACCCAGTACTTC.